A selection of T cell receptor beta chains follows, all from one sample in a study of metastatic and nonmetastatic thyroid tumors. TCRdb re-called the PCR reads through MiXCR. The table has some 26,000 clones, 3.5% to 4.5% seen once. The specimen was blood. The origin of the receptors is a male donor with papillary thyroid cancer or a benign thyroid nodule (not recorded which). Some clones in this sample may be carry-over from other donors' samples. Both conserved end residues are part of each CDR3. Each record gives: clone size, J gene, V gene, D gene, CDR3 protein, CDR3 DNA. A D gene is named only where the DNA matches it firmly. Clone size is not always given. Where it is, it says once, few, many or a class for expanded clones.

size: few; J: TRBJ1-2; V: TRBV5-1; D: .; CDR3: CASSPDSDYGYTF; DNA: TGCGCCAGCAGCCCGGACAGCGACTATGGCTACACCTTC
size: few; J: TRBJ2-7; V: TRBV2; D: TRBD1; CDR3: CATGDRGQSYEQYF; DNA: TGTGCCACCGGGGACAGGGGGCAATCCTACGAGCAGTACTTC
size: many; J: TRBJ1-4; V: TRBV2; D: .; CDR3: CASREQVSSEKLFF; DNA: TGTGCCAGCAGAGAACAGGTCTCTAGCGAAAAACTGTTTTTT
size: many; J: TRBJ2-5; V: TRBV7-2; D: .; CDR3: CASSRRGRQETQYF; DNA: TGTGCCAGCAGCCGCCGGGGCCGGCAAGAGACCCAGTACTTC
size: few; J: TRBJ2-3; V: TRBV20-1; D: TRBD1; CDR3: CSASGQASTDTQYF; DNA: TGCAGTGCCTCCGGACAGGCCAGCACAGATACGCAGTATTTT
size: few; J: TRBJ1-2; V: TRBV20-1; D: .; CDR3: CSASVLGLGYTF; DNA: TGCAGTGCTAGCGTATTAGGTTTGGGCTACACCTTC
size: few; J: TRBJ2-1; V: TRBV12-3/TRBV12-4; D: .; CDR3: CASSSGQAGGNEQFF; DNA: TGTGCCAGCAGCTCGGGACAGGCCGGGGGGAATGAGCAGTTCTTC
size: few; J: TRBJ1-3; V: TRBV7-2; D: .; CDR3: CASSLMSGHSGNTIYF; DNA: TGTGCCAGCAGCTTAATGTCAGGGCACTCTGGAAACACCATATATTTT
size: many; J: TRBJ2-1; V: TRBV7-9; D: TRBD2; CDR3: CASSQKATSGSRDNEQFF; DNA: TGTGCCAGCAGCCAGAAGGCGACTAGCGGGAGTAGGGACAATGAGCAGTTCTTC
size: many; J: TRBJ2-1; V: TRBV5-4; D: TRBD2; CDR3: CASSLASSGSYNEQFF; DNA: TGTGCCAGCAGCTTGGCCTCTAGCGGCTCCTACAATGAGCAGTTCTTC
size: .; J: TRBJ2-1; V: TRBV20-1; D: TRBD2; CDR3: CSASPLAERYNEQFF; DNA: TGCAGTGCTAGCCCCCTAGCGGAAAGATACAATGAGCAGTTCTTC
size: few; J: TRBJ2-2; V: TRBV7-2; D: .; CDR3: CASRLGGRSNTGELFF; DNA: TGTGCCAGCCGCTTAGGAGGCAGATCGAACACCGGGGAGCTGTTTTTT
size: .; J: TRBJ1-6; V: TRBV6-1; D: TRBD1; CDR3: CASSAPPTGGNSPLHF; DNA: TGTGCCAGCAGTGCCCCCCCGACAGGGGGAAATTCACCCCTCCACTTT
size: .; J: TRBJ2-3; V: TRBV20-1; D: TRBD2; CDR3: CSVGRREVGTDTQYF; DNA: TGCAGTGTTGGGAGGCGGGAGGTTGGTACAGATACGCAGTATTTT
size: .; J: TRBJ2-1; V: TRBV7-9; D: .; CDR3: CASSLGGLRNEQFF; DNA: TGTGCCAGCAGCTTAGGAGGTTTGAGGAATGAGCAGTTCTTC
size: few; J: TRBJ2-1; V: TRBV7-3; D: .; CDR3: CASSLGGGGTGMGEQFF; DNA: TGTGCCAGCAGCTTAGGTGGTGGTGGTACAGGGATGGGTGAGCAGTTCTTC
size: many; J: TRBJ2-2; V: TRBV19; D: .; CDR3: CASSMLGGRELFF; DNA: TGTGCCAGTAGTATGTTGGGGGGCCGGGAGCTGTTTTTT
size: many; J: TRBJ2-3; V: TRBV24-1; D: TRBD1; CDR3: CATSDVRGSEDTQYF; DNA: TGTGCCACCAGTGACGTCAGGGGGTCAGAAGATACGCAGTATTTT
size: .; J: TRBJ1-2; V: TRBV11-2; D: .; CDR3: CASSLCAGEAYGYTF; DNA: TGTGCCAGCAGCTTATGCGCAGGGGAGGCGTATGGCTACACCTTC
size: many; J: TRBJ2-5; V: TRBV20-1; D: TRBD2; CDR3: CSALPTSGKETQYF; DNA: TGCAGTGCGCTCCCGACTAGCGGGAAAGAGACCCAGTACTTC
size: .; J: TRBJ2-1; V: TRBV5-1; D: .; CDR3: CASSRTTQQGNEQFF; DNA: TGCGCCAGCAGCCGTACAACCCAACAGGGCAATGAGCAGTTCTTC
size: .; J: TRBJ1-6; V: TRBV6-1; D: TRBD1; CDR3: CASRDLTGGGSPLHF; DNA: TGTGCCAGCCGAGATCTGACAGGGGGCGGTTCACCCCTCCACTTT
size: .; J: TRBJ1-1; V: TRBV14; D: .; CDR3: CASSRQGMVTEAFF; DNA: TGTGCCAGCAGCCGGCAAGGGATGGTCACTGAAGCTTTCTTT
size: many; J: TRBJ1-4; V: TRBV11-2; D: .; CDR3: CASSLGQTNEKLFF; DNA: TGTGCCAGCAGCCTGGGGCAAACGAATGAAAAACTGTTTTTT
size: many; J: TRBJ2-1; V: TRBV3-1; D: TRBD1; CDR3: CASRRQGAYNEQFF; DNA: TGTGCCAGCAGACGACAGGGAGCCTACAATGAGCAGTTCTTC